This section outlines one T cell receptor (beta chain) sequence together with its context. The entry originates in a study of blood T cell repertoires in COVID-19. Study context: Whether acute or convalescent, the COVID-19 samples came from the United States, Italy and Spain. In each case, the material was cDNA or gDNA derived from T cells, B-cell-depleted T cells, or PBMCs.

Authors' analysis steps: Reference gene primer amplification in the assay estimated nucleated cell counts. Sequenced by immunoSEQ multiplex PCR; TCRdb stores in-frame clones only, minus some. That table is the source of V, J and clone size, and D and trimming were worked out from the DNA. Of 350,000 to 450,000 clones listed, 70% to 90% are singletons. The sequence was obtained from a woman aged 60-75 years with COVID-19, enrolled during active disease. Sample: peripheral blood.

The CDR3 nucleotides are TGCGCCAGCAGCTTGCCGGGTAGTGACTACGAGCAGTACTTC. It codes for CASSLPGSDYEQYF. The rearrangement links TRBV5-1 to TRBJ2-7; D is unresolved. From germline, CDR1 is SGHRS and CDR2 YFSETQ. Trimming removed 1 base at V and 3 bases at J, with 11 bases between. The CDR3 length is 14 residues.